These 3 T cell receptor beta chains originate from one sample sequenced in a study of cytomegalovirus exposure and HLA in healthy donors. Here immunoSEQ multiplex PCR was the method, and the copy in TCRdb shows in-frame clones only, minus some. The repertoire holds some 49,000 clones, around 91% seen once, with 1.4% in the top ten. Sequencing was carried out using PBMCs. Source of these receptors: a man aged 18 to 29 in good health and CMV-seronegative.

The chain combines TRBV11-3 with TRBJ2-1; 10 nucleotides line up with TRBD1. The CDR3 runs to 15 residues. The germline CDR1 and CDR2 sequences are SGHNT and YENEEA. The ends lost 5 bases at V and 5 bases at J; junction bases unmatched: 6. CDR3 sequence reads: CASSLGTGEHNEQFF. In DNA form, the CDR3 reads TGTGCCAGCAGCCTGGGGACAGGGGAGCACAATGAGCAGTTCTTC.

The chain has TRBV6-1 and TRBJ1-1; maybe TRBD1 (6 bases). V was clipped by 0 bases and J by 7 bases, with 12 bases between them. The CDR3 loop spans 14 amino acids. Germline V gene sequence: CDR1 MNHNS, CDR2 SASEGT. CDR3 nucleotides: TGTGCCAGCAGTGAAGCGACCGACAGGCTTGAAGCTTTCTTT. Protein product: CASSEATDRLEAFF.

The chain couples TRBV7-9 to TRBJ1-2, with 7 bases lining up with TRBD1. This CDR3 region has 15 residues. After removal of 5 bases from V and 6 bases from J, the junction contained 12 bases not matched to a gene. The germline V gene has CDR1 SEHNR and CDR2 FQNEAQ (reference sequence). The CDR3 DNA is TGTGCCAGCAGCGCGCGGGCGGGCGGGACAGATGGCTACACCTTC. This sequence encodes CASSARAGGTDGYTF.